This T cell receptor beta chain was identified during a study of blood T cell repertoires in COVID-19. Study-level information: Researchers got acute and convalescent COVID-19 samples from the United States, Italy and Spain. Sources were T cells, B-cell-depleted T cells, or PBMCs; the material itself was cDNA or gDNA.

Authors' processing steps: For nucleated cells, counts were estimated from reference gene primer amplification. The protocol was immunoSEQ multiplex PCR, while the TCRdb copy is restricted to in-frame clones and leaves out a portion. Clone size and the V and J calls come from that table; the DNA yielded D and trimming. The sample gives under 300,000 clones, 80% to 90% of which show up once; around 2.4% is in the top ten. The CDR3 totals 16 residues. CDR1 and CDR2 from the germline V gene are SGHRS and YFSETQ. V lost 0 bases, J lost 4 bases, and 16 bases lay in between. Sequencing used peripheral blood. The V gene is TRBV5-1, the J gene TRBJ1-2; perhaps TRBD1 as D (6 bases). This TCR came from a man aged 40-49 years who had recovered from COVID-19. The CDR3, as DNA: TGCGCCAGCAGCTTGGGGAACTCTCTGGGGGCCTATGGCTACACCTTC. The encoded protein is CASSLGNSLGAYGYTF.